Shown below are 14 T cell receptor beta chains from a single sample sequenced in a study of cytomegalovirus exposure and HLA in healthy donors. A multiplex PCR was run with 60 Vbeta primers and 13 Jbeta primers. Profiling relied on immunoSEQ multiplex PCR, and the TCRdb table lists in-frame clones only, not all of them. The table shows under 200,000 clones, with around 75% occurring only once. Sequenced sample: PBMCs. These TCRs come from a male donor in good health and CMV-seronegative.

The chain recombines TRBV28 with TRBJ1-2; 12 positions agree with TRBD1. The CDR3 spans 17 residues. The V and J ends lost 6 bases and 2 bases, in that order; junction bases with no gene match: 10. Germline V CDR1 and CDR2: MDHEN, SYDVKM. CDR3 sequence: CASRYPGQGAVNYGYTF. The CDR3, as DNA: TGTGCCAGCAGGTATCCGGGACAGGGGGCGGTGAACTATGGCTACACCTTC.

The chain employs TRBV5-1 and TRBJ2-5; TRBD2 is a possible D gene (6 bases). The CDR3 runs to 16 residues. V gave up 0 bases and J gave up 0 bases, with 12 bases separating them. CDR1 SGHRS and CDR2 YFSETQ come from the germline V gene. The CDR3 DNA sequence: TGCGCCAGCAGCTTGGGCTTCTCGGGGGACCAAGAGACCCAGTACTTC. Encoded protein: CASSLGFSGDQETQYF.

The gene calls are TRBV18 and TRBJ2-7; 9 nucleotides match TRBD2. The CDR3 covers 17 residues. Germline V gene data show CDR1 as KGHSH and CDR2 as LQKENI. Trimming took 3 bases from V and 5 from J; bases not matched to a gene: 14. Here the CDR3 reads CASSPRSGAGGPDEQYF. The CDR3 DNA reads as TGTGCCAGCTCACCCCGCTCAGGCGCGGGAGGGCCGGACGAGCAGTACTTC.

This clone is a singleton in its sample. This sequence joins TRBV7-9 and TRBJ1-5, with a weak D call TRBD1 (6 bases). Trimming left V 5 bases short and J 6 bases short, with 11 bases between. The CDR3 is 13 residues long. Per the germline V gene, CDR1 is SEHNR and CDR2 is FQNEAQ (reference sequence). This chain's CDR3 is CASSATGIQPQHF. In DNA, the CDR3 is TGTGCCAGCAGCGCAACAGGGATTCAGCCCCAGCATTTT.

The chain joins TRBV5-3 to TRBJ2-7, with D hard to call. TRBV5-3 is an ORF for which the function is uncertain. V dropped 4 bases and J dropped 5 bases, with 10 bases sitting between them. CDR3 length: 12 residues. The CDR3: CARSLGEHEQYF. Here the CDR3 DNA reads TGTGCCAGAAGCCTCGGTGAACACGAGCAGTACTTC.

The chain recombines TRBV2 with TRBJ2-1; D gene unclear. Trimming shortened V by 6 bases and J by 8 bases, and 8 bases separated the two germline ends. CDR1 SNHLY and CDR2 FYNNEI come from the germline V gene. The CDR3 length is 11 residues. The DNA for the CDR3 is TGTGCCAGCAGGGTAGCAGATGAGCAGTTCTTC. Translating it yields CASRVADEQFF.

The chain links TRBV2 to TRBJ1-2, with 12 bases fitting TRBD1. This CDR3 comprises 14 residues. The germline CDR1 and CDR2 sequences are SNHLY and FYNNEI. J gave up 4 bases and V 6 bases, and 3 bases lay outside the gene matches. Written as DNA, the CDR3 is TGTGCCAGCAGCGGGACAGGGGGCCGCTATGGCTACACCTTC. Translation gives CASSGTGGRYGYTF.

The genes are TRBV27 and TRBJ2-1; 8 bases are a match to TRBD2. The ends lost 5 bases at V and 12 bases at J; junction bases unmatched: 6. This CDR3 has 12 amino acids. Germline assignment: CDR1 MNHEY and CDR2 SMNVEV (reference sequence). CDR3 DNA: TGTGCCAGCAGTCCCTTAGCGGGGTGGCAGTTCTTC. This translates into CASSPLAGWQFF.

The chain carries TRBV4-3 and TRBJ2-1; 8 positions match TRBD2. The length of the CDR3 is 15 residues. CDR1 and CDR2 from the germline V gene are LGHNA and YSLEER. V lost 1 base, J lost 9 bases, and 8 bases stayed unmatched. CDR3 amino acids: CASSQVPAGEREQFF. The CDR3 DNA reads TGCGCCAGCAGCCAAGTACCAGCGGGAGAACGTGAGCAGTTCTTC.

The chain couples TRBV9 to TRBJ2-2; D is perhaps TRBD2 (5 bases). In germline, CDR1 is SGDLS, CDR2 YYNGEE. The length of the CDR3 is 12 residues. V was cut by 4 bases and J by 8 bases, with 9 bases left in between. In DNA form, the CDR3 reads TGTGCCAGCAGCTTTAGGACTGGGGAGCTGTTTTTT. This gives the protein CASSFRTGELFF.

This chain uses TRBV27 with TRBJ2-5; 8 positions agree with TRBD1. The trim removed 5 bases at V and 4 bases at J, leaving 12 bases unmatched. Per germline, CDR1 MNHEY and CDR2 SMNVEV (reference sequence). The CDR3 sequence is 16 residues long. CDR3 coding DNA: TGTGCCAGCAGTCCGGCAGCAGGGGGCAGGCGAGAGACCCAGTACTTC. This codes for CASSPAAGGRRETQYF.

There are a few counts of this clone. This chain joins TRBV7-2 and TRBJ2-7; 7 bases fit TRBD2. In germline, CDR1 is SGHTA, CDR2 FQGNSA. CDR3 length: 16 residues. V was pared by 0 bases and J by 2 bases, with 7 bases of the junction left unmatched. The CDR3 reads CASSLAPSSGTYEQYF. The CDR3 DNA is TGTGCCAGCAGCTTAGCGCCGTCTAGCGGAACCTACGAGCAGTACTTC.

The chain couples TRBV27 to TRBJ2-5; D remains ambiguous. The CDR3 length is 14 residues. Germline V lookup: CDR1 MNHEY, CDR2 SMNVEV (reference sequence). Trimming took off 1 base at V and 9 bases at J, with 15 bases between the two ends. The chain's CDR3 is CASSLFGRALAQYF. Written as DNA, the CDR3 is TGTGCCAGCAGTTTATTTGGTAGAGCATTGGCCCAGTACTTC.

This clone was observed a few times. The chain combines TRBV18 with TRBJ2-2; 15 bases are shared with TRBD2. With 2 bases clipped from V and 1 base from J, the junction kept 5 bases outside the gene matches. This CDR3 contains 19 residues. Germline lookup yields CDR1 KGHSH and CDR2 LQKENI. This CDR3 reads CASSPGLAGGQKNTGELFF. The DNA of the CDR3 is TGTGCCAGCTCACCAGGACTAGCGGGAGGGCAGAAGAACACCGGGGAGCTGTTTTTT.